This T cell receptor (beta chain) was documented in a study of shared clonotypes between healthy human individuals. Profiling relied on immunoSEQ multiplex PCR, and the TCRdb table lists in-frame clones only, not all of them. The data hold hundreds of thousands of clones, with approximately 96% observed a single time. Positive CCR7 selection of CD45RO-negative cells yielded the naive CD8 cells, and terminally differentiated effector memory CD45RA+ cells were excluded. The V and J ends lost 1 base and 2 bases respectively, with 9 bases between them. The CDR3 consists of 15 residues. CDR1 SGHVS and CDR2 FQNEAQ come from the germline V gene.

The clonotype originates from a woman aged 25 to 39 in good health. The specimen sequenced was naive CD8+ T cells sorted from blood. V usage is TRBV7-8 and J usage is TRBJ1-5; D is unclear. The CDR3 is CASSLDGNGNQPQHF. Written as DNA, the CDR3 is TGTGCCAGCAGCTTAGATGGGAATGGCAATCAGCCCCAGCATTTT.